The rows below give T cell receptor beta chains drawn from one sample of a study of T cell repertoires in cytomegalovirus infection. TCRdb recomputed calls from the reads with MiXCR, one row per CDR3 protein. The sample lists 400,000 or so distinct CDR3 sequences, approximately 31% occurring once. Sequencing used PBMCs. Every receptor here comes from a human donor in good health (CMV status not recorded). Some clones in this sample may be carry-over from other donors' samples. Both conserved end residues are part of each CDR3. The D gene is left open where the match is weak. Clone size, where shown, is once, few, many, or a class for clones that have expanded.

v_gene: TRBV5-1; abundance: -; d_gene: TRBD2; j_gene: TRBJ2-1; CDR3nt: TGCGCCAGCAGCTTGTCGGTAGCGGGGAGGGAGCAGTTCTTC; CDR3aa: CASSLSVAGREQFF
v_gene: TRBV5-6; abundance: once; d_gene: TRBD2; j_gene: TRBJ2-3; CDR3nt: TGTGCCAGCAGCTTGGGGATACTAGCGGGGGGGTCGGGCACAGATACGCAGTATTTT; CDR3aa: CASSLGILAGGSGTDTQYF
v_gene: TRBV7-9; abundance: -; d_gene: -; j_gene: TRBJ2-1; CDR3nt: TGTGCCAGCAGCCCCGAGCCGATTAGGAGCAATGAGCAGTTCTTC; CDR3aa: CASSPEPIRSNEQFF
v_gene: TRBV27; abundance: -; d_gene: -; j_gene: TRBJ2-7; CDR3nt: TGTGCCAGCAGTCCCGGTCCCTTTGAGCAGTACTTC; CDR3aa: CASSPGPFEQYF
v_gene: TRBV12-3/TRBV12-4; abundance: few; d_gene: -; j_gene: TRBJ2-1; CDR3nt: TGTGCCAGCAGGTCAGGGCCCGTTCAGGATGAGCAGTTCTTC; CDR3aa: CASRSGPVQDEQFF
v_gene: TRBV25-1; abundance: -; d_gene: -; j_gene: TRBJ1-2; CDR3nt: TGTGCCAGCAGTCCTGGACAGGGCTACACCTTC; CDR3aa: CASSPGQGYTF
v_gene: TRBV7-2; abundance: few; d_gene: -; j_gene: TRBJ1-3; CDR3nt: TGTGCCAGCAGTCACGGACAGAGCTCTGGAAACACCATATATTTT; CDR3aa: CASSHGQSSGNTIYF
v_gene: TRBV14; abundance: -; d_gene: -; j_gene: TRBJ1-6; CDR3nt: TGTGCCAGCAGCCAAGATGAGGTGAATAATTCACCCCTCCACTTT; CDR3aa: CASSQDEVNNSPLHF
v_gene: TRBV27; abundance: -; d_gene: TRBD1; j_gene: TRBJ1-5; CDR3nt: TGTGCCACCAGCCAGGGACAGCGCAATCAGCCCCAGCATTTT; CDR3aa: CATSQGQRNQPQHF
v_gene: TRBV7-6; abundance: many; d_gene: TRBD2; j_gene: TRBJ2-5; CDR3nt: TGTGCCAGCAGCCCGAAAGCGCGGGGGGCGGAGGAGACCCAGTACTTC; CDR3aa: CASSPKARGAEETQYF
v_gene: TRBV20-1; abundance: few; d_gene: -; j_gene: TRBJ2-7; CDR3nt: TGCAGTGCCCTCTCTCAACGGAAAAGGGAGACGTCCTACGAGCAGTACTTC; CDR3aa: CSALSQRKRETSYEQYF
v_gene: TRBV12-3/TRBV12-4; abundance: few; d_gene: -; j_gene: TRBJ1-1; CDR3nt: TGTGCCAGCACAGGAGGGGCGACGAACACTGAAGCTTTCTTT; CDR3aa: CASTGGATNTEAFF
v_gene: TRBV7-9; abundance: few; d_gene: -; j_gene: TRBJ2-7; CDR3nt: TGTGCCAGCAGCTTAGGCCCTAGCGCCTCCTACGAGCAGTACTTC; CDR3aa: CASSLGPSASYEQYF
v_gene: TRBV7-8; abundance: -; d_gene: -; j_gene: TRBJ2-1; CDR3nt: TGTGCCAGCAGCCCAATCAAAAGTTTGTACAATGAGCAGTTCTTC; CDR3aa: CASSPIKSLYNEQFF
v_gene: TRBV20-1; abundance: -; d_gene: -; j_gene: TRBJ1-2; CDR3nt: TGCAGTGCTAGAACCGGGGGACTCTATGGCTACACCTTC; CDR3aa: CSARTGGLYGYTF
v_gene: TRBV7-3; abundance: many; d_gene: -; j_gene: TRBJ1-1; CDR3nt: TGTGCCAGCAGCCTCTCCCCCGGGACACCTACTGAAGCTTTCTTT; CDR3aa: CASSLSPGTPTEAFF
v_gene: TRBV7-9; abundance: few; d_gene: -; j_gene: TRBJ2-7; CDR3nt: TGTGCCAGCAGCTCGGGACACTACGAGCAGTACTTC; CDR3aa: CASSSGHYEQYF
v_gene: TRBV5-1; abundance: -; d_gene: TRBD1; j_gene: TRBJ2-7; CDR3nt: TGCGCCAGCAGCCCCCGCCCCGGGACAGGGTCCTACGAGCAGTACTTC; CDR3aa: CASSPRPGTGSYEQYF
v_gene: TRBV5-4; abundance: few; d_gene: TRBD2; j_gene: TRBJ2-2; CDR3nt: TGTGCCAGCAGCTTCGGGGGGGACTCTCGAGATACCGGGGAGCTGTTTTTT; CDR3aa: CASSFGGDSRDTGELFF
v_gene: TRBV11-2; abundance: -; d_gene: -; j_gene: TRBJ2-1; CDR3nt: TGTGCCAGCAGCTTAGGGGGCTTCAGTGTCTCCTACAATGAGCGGTTCTTC; CDR3aa: CASSLGGFSVSYNERFF
v_gene: TRBV2; abundance: few; d_gene: -; j_gene: TRBJ2-1; CDR3nt: TGTGCCAGCAGTTCCGACAGGCCGTCCAATGAGCAGTTCTTC; CDR3aa: CASSSDRPSNEQFF
v_gene: TRBV28; abundance: many; d_gene: TRBD2; j_gene: TRBJ2-7; CDR3nt: TGTGCCAGCAACCTAGCGGGAAGCTCCTACGAGCAGTACTTC; CDR3aa: CASNLAGSSYEQYF
v_gene: TRBV7-9; abundance: few; d_gene: -; j_gene: TRBJ2-2; CDR3nt: TGTGCCAACACAAGGGTCACCGGGGAGCTGTTTTTT; CDR3aa: CANTRVTGELFF
v_gene: TRBV28; abundance: -; d_gene: TRBD1; j_gene: TRBJ1-5; CDR3nt: TGTGCCAGCAAGGGGGCGCAGCCTCCACGGGGTAATCAGCCCCAGCATTTT; CDR3aa: CASKGAQPPRGNQPQHF
v_gene: TRBV3-1; abundance: -; d_gene: -; j_gene: TRBJ2-1; CDR3nt: TGTGCCAGCAGCCGCCCGGTTGGCGGGGCTTACAATGAGCAGTTCTTC; CDR3aa: CASSRPVGGAYNEQFF
v_gene: TRBV7-9; abundance: -; d_gene: -; j_gene: TRBJ1-2; CDR3nt: TGTGCCAGCAGCTTAGCCCTAGGGGCTTCTGTATATGGCTACACCTTC; CDR3aa: CASSLALGASVYGYTF
v_gene: TRBV4-1; abundance: once; d_gene: -; j_gene: TRBJ1-4; CDR3nt: TGCGCCAGCAGCCAAGAGGGTCAGAGTAATGAAAAACTGTTTTTT; CDR3aa: CASSQEGQSNEKLFF
v_gene: TRBV20-1; abundance: once; d_gene: -; j_gene: TRBJ2-1; CDR3nt: TGCAGTGCTAGCTTTGATCACACCAGAGGGGGGCTGTACAATGAGCAGTTCTTC; CDR3aa: CSASFDHTRGGLYNEQFF
v_gene: TRBV12-3/TRBV12-4; abundance: -; d_gene: TRBD2; j_gene: TRBJ2-1; CDR3nt: TGTGCCAGCAGTATAGCGGGGGGTTACAATGAGCAGTTCTTC; CDR3aa: CASSIAGGYNEQFF
v_gene: TRBV6-5; abundance: -; d_gene: TRBD1; j_gene: TRBJ1-2; CDR3nt: TGTGCCCGCAGTTACGGACAGGGGACGGGGGGCTACACCTTC; CDR3aa: CARSYGQGTGGYTF
v_gene: TRBV7-9; abundance: many; d_gene: TRBD1; j_gene: TRBJ1-4; CDR3nt: TGTGCCACCAGGGGACAGAGTAATGAAAAACTGTTTTTT; CDR3aa: CATRGQSNEKLFF
v_gene: TRBV6-1; abundance: few; d_gene: -; j_gene: TRBJ1-2; CDR3nt: TGTGCCAGCAGTCCGCGACAGGAAGGTTTCATGGGCTACACCTTC; CDR3aa: CASSPRQEGFMGYTF
v_gene: TRBV12-3/TRBV12-4; abundance: -; d_gene: -; j_gene: TRBJ2-7; CDR3nt: TGTGCCAGCAGTTTAATTCTGCGGTCAGGACAAACAGTAGGTTCCTACGAGCAGTACTTC; CDR3aa: CASSLILRSGQTVGSYEQYF
v_gene: TRBV7-2; abundance: few; d_gene: TRBD1; j_gene: TRBJ2-3; CDR3nt: TGTGCCAGCAGCTTAATGGGACAGAGCACAGATACGCAGTATTTT; CDR3aa: CASSLMGQSTDTQYF
v_gene: TRBV29-1; abundance: -; d_gene: -; j_gene: TRBJ2-3; CDR3nt: TGCAGCGCGACAGGTACCCACACAGATACGCAGTATTTT; CDR3aa: CSATGTHTDTQYF
v_gene: TRBV7-2; abundance: many; d_gene: -; j_gene: TRBJ2-1; CDR3nt: TGTGCCAGCAGGGTGACTAGACAATACAATGAGCAGTTCTTC; CDR3aa: CASRVTRQYNEQFF
v_gene: TRBV24-1; abundance: -; d_gene: -; j_gene: TRBJ2-3; CDR3nt: TGTGCCACCAGTGATTTTGGGACATCAGATACGCAGTATTTT; CDR3aa: CATSDFGTSDTQYF
v_gene: TRBV5-5; abundance: few; d_gene: TRBD1; j_gene: TRBJ2-5; CDR3nt: TGTGCCAGCAGCTTCGGATCTACAGGGGAACAAGAGACCCAGTACTTC; CDR3aa: CASSFGSTGEQETQYF
v_gene: TRBV12-3/TRBV12-4; abundance: many; d_gene: TRBD2; j_gene: TRBJ2-7; CDR3nt: TGTGCCAGCAGTTTAGTGGGACTAGCGGGGGGGCCTTACGAGCAGTACTTC; CDR3aa: CASSLVGLAGGPYEQYF
v_gene: TRBV12-3/TRBV12-4; abundance: -; d_gene: -; j_gene: TRBJ2-4; CDR3nt: TGTGCCAGCAGCCCTAGTCTAGGTCCCAAAAACATTCAGTACTTC; CDR3aa: CASSPSLGPKNIQYF
v_gene: TRBV19; abundance: few; d_gene: -; j_gene: TRBJ2-2; CDR3nt: TGTGCCAGCGCCTCCCTGAACACCGGGGAGCTGTTTTTT; CDR3aa: CASASLNTGELFF
v_gene: TRBV20-1; abundance: -; d_gene: -; j_gene: TRBJ2-6; CDR3nt: TGCAGTGCTAGATGGGCAGGGAAGGAGGCTGGGGCCAACGTCCTGACTTTC; CDR3aa: CSARWAGKEAGANVLTF
v_gene: TRBV7-9; abundance: once; d_gene: -; j_gene: TRBJ1-2; CDR3nt: TGTGCCAGCAGCTCTAACTCGGACAGCCGCTATGGCTACACATTC; CDR3aa: CASSSNSDSRYGYTF
v_gene: TRBV6-1; abundance: -; d_gene: -; j_gene: TRBJ1-2; CDR3nt: TGTGCCAGCAGTTACGAGGGGCGGCGGGGCTACAGCTTC; CDR3aa: CASSYEGRRGYSF
v_gene: TRBV12-3/TRBV12-4; abundance: many; d_gene: TRBD1; j_gene: TRBJ1-1; CDR3nt: TGTGCCAGCAGTTCTAGACAGGGTTCTTTCTTT; CDR3aa: CASSSRQGSFF
v_gene: TRBV2; abundance: few; d_gene: TRBD2; j_gene: TRBJ2-1; CDR3nt: TGTGCCAGCAGTGTAGCGGGCAATGAGCAGTTCTTC; CDR3aa: CASSVAGNEQFF
v_gene: TRBV6-5; abundance: -; d_gene: -; j_gene: TRBJ2-1; CDR3nt: TGTGCCACCCACGGGGGTTCGAGCTCCTACAATGAGCAGTTCTTC; CDR3aa: CATHGGSSSYNEQFF